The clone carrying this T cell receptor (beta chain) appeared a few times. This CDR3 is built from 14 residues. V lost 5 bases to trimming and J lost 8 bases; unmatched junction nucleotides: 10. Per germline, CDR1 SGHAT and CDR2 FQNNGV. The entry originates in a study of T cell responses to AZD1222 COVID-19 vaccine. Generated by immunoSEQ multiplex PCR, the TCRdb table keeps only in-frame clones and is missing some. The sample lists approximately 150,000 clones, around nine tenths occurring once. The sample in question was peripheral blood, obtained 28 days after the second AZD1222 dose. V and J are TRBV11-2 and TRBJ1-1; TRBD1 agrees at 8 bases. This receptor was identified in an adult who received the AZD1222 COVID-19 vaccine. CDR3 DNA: TGTGCCAGCAGCCCCTGGACAGGGTGGGGGGAAGCTTTCTTT. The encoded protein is CASSPWTGWGEAFF.